The T cell receptor (beta chain) described here comes from a study of cytomegalovirus exposure and HLA in healthy donors. For the study at large: The same platform as the 650 to 700 first-cohort repertoires was used for the 95 to 150 validation repertoires, a later analysis reported. Study results and limitations: A few chains tied to CMV proved CMV antigen-specific in vitro.

V was clipped by 2 bases and J by 4 bases; unmatched bases: 9. This CDR3 region has 16 residues. Germline V gene lookup returns CDR1 MGHRA and CDR2 YSYEKL. The data were produced by immunoSEQ multiplex PCR, yet TCRdb's version contains in-frame clones alone and is incomplete. The sample yields 90,000 to 150,000 clones, less than 90% seen once. Comment on this clone: Its antigen is unidentified.

The specimen was PBMCs. V usage is TRBV4-1 and J usage is TRBJ2-7, with 9 bases matching TRBD1. The receptor's source is a man between 18 and 35 years old in good health and CMV-seropositive. Here the CDR3 DNA reads TGCGCCAGCAGCCAATCGACAGGGGGAAGCTTTTACGAGCAGTACTTC. The encoded protein is CASSQSTGGSFYEQYF.